This T cell receptor beta chain emerged from a study of blood T cell repertoires in COVID-19. TCRdb keeps only in-frame clones here, not all; method: immunoSEQ multiplex PCR. Here the sample spans about 90,000 clones, roughly 80% being singletons. V shed 1 base, J shed 3 bases, and the junction held 5 bases outside the gene matches. The germline V gene has CDR1 GTSNPN and CDR2 SVGIG (reference sequence). The CDR3 has 14 residues. Sequencing input: peripheral blood. The rearrangement uses TRBV30 and TRBJ2-7; 8 bases are a match to TRBD1. The receptor was isolated from a woman in her 70s with acute or convalescent COVID-19. The CDR3 loop reads CAWSGAGGYYEQYF. Written as DNA, the CDR3 is TGTGCCTGGAGTGGGGCAGGGGGCTACTACGAGCAGTACTTC.